This TCR beta chain comes out of a study of blood T cells in healthy people across ages (dated by TCRdb to about 2015). The study in broad terms: In model experiments, template switching captured about one uniquely barcoded TCR beta cDNA molecule for every two T cells. Using deep sequencing normalized with unique cDNA molecular identifiers, the study measured how TCR beta repertoire diversity changes with age. Donors were grouped into four age groups: young (average about 15 years), middle-aged (under 40), aged (roughly 62) and long-lived (less than 85). The study analyzed two additional independent replicas of 1 million unique cDNA reads from the same blood draw for two donors, one aged 18 to 29 and one aged 80 or older. To avoid experimental bias, donors of different ages were spread randomly across the sequencing lanes. Study-level results and caveats: Compared with the aged group, the long-lived group had more naive CD4+ T cells, fewer expanded clones and increased TCR diversity, suggesting age selection. Donor CMV infection status was unknown, potentially confounding age-related changes in expanded clonotypes. The percentage of naive T cells measured by flow cytometry correlated strongly with observed TCR beta diversity. Total diversity estimates from one million sequenced T cells were considered lower bounds and underestimates. Bulk unsorted PBMC profiling prevented conclusive comparison of naive and antigen-experienced compartments. Observed TCR beta diversity per million T cells fell roughly linearly with age, and a significant reduction was already apparent by age roughly 40.

Systemically healthy Caucasian individuals from Russia, some 36 in total and aged about 6 to 90 years, were included as donors. Each donor gave approximately 10 milliliters of peripheral blood, collected into EDTA-treated Vacutainer tubes. Ficoll-Paque density-gradient centrifugation was used to isolate PBMCs, with at least 6.5 million per sample. Trizol reagent was used to extract total RNA from PBMCs, with at least 5.5 micrograms per sample. For every donor, an aliquot of PBMCs went through flow cytometry to measure the percentages of naive CD45RAhigh/CD27high T cells. CDR3 length: 15 amino acids, cysteine to phenylalanine. Left in the record is the CDR3 DNA by itself, 45 bases read in frame from the first base. V loses 0 bases of germline sequence and J loses 4 bases, and the interval between the two ends is 13 bases. Reading the germline V gene gives CDR1 SGDLS and CDR2 YYNGEE. With respect to this clonotype: Its cognate antigen has yet to be identified. The record has no base qualities; no much larger clone is one base away.

The library came from 5' RACE. TCRdb shows the sequencer as Illumina HiSeq 2500. The second PCR ran for roughly 7 to 11 cycles and used a J-beta primer mix along with a sample-barcoded 5' primer. Each TCR beta cDNA molecule received a unique molecular identifier from a template-switch 5' adaptor carrying 12 random nucleotides. Each sample yielded at least 2.5 million CDR3-containing paired-end reads. All of the RNA was converted into first-strand cDNA using the Mint cDNA synthesis kit, with a TRBC-specific oligonucleotide serving as the primer. After uracil-DNA glycosylase treatment, a first 18-cycle PCR used universal primers M1SS and BC2_uni_R on all cDNA. The paper's processing steps were these. For normalization, 1 million high-quality reads, each with a distinct molecular identifier, were randomly selected from each sample. Reads sharing molecular identifiers were discarded rather than binned into consensus sequences. CDR3 identification, clonotype clustering and error correction used MiTCR with a Q25 quality threshold and the strictest error-elimination algorithm. A nonparametric unseen species model with Euler transformation was used to estimate a lower bound on total TCR beta diversity. Through fastp at Q25 and MiXCR, TCRdb rebuilt clones from the public reads, retaining in-frame beta chains. Here each entry gathers all rows of one CDR3 protein and keeps the most common genes and DNA. TCRdb, not the original authors, processed these V and J calls. The sample data list about 680,000 distinct CDR3 sequences, and approximately 49% of these were observed just once. The ten largest clones represent 25% to 35% of the sample.

The sequence is built from TRBV9 and TRBJ1-2, with the D gene call left open. Specimen: blood. The receptor's source is a woman in her sixties in good health. The DNA reads as follows: TGTGCCAGCAGCGTAGGAGAAGGAATCCTCTATGGCTACACCTTC. It translates as CASSVGEGILYGYTF.